This T cell receptor (beta chain) emerged from a study of T-cell memory formation after mild COVID-19. This clonotype was seen repeatedly, ten times or more. Its matching antigen is unknown. TCRdb re-called the 5' RACE reads with MiXCR, one entry per CDR3 protein. The table has 30,000 or so distinct CDR3 sequences, roughly 21% seen once; the top ten hold 1.5%. Trimming removed 5 bases from V and 2 bases from J, with 13 bases in between. The CDR3 is 14 amino acids. Germline CDR1 is SGHTA and CDR2 is FQGTGA. Findings and limits, study-wide: Pre-infection memory carried some responding clones, suggesting that cross-reactive memory joined. The CD4+ clones that contracted clustered mainly within CM and EM, and the CD8+ clones concentrated in EMRA.

This receptor was identified in an adult who had mild COVID-19 (a few samples of this study predate the infection). Cell type and time point are not known. The specimen was PBMCs or a T cell subset sorted from them (not recorded which). The chain employs TRBV7-3 and TRBJ2-7; D may match TRBD1 or TRBD2 (5 bases each). CDR3 residues: CASSLGPPPYEQYF. In nucleotides, the CDR3 is TGTGCCAGCAGCCTGGGACCCCCCCCCTACGAGCAGTACTTC. Based on the CDR3 plus reference TRBV7-3 and TRBJ2-7, the full variable domain is GAGVSQTPSNKVTEKGKYVELRCDPISGHTALYWYRQSLGQGPEFLIYFQGTGAADDSGLPNDRFFAVRPEGSVSTLKIQRTERGDSAVYLCASSLGPPPYEQYFGPGTRLTVT.